The text below deals with one T cell receptor (beta chain). As yet, its antigen is unknown. Naive CD8 isolation took CD45RO-negative cells positively selected for CCR7 and excluded terminally differentiated effector memory CD45RA+ cells. This sample was included in a study of shared clonotypes between healthy human individuals. Whole-study findings and limits: A handful of donors shared 5% to 5.5% of their naive CD4 clonotypes. Compared with memory subsets, naive subsets generally had larger estimated richness. Represented genetic and exposure-history diversity was restricted by having few donors.

The method was immunoSEQ multiplex PCR; TCRdb's version includes in-frame clones alone and lacks a portion of them. The data hold about 1,900,000 clones, with about 95% observed a single time. The germline gives CDR1 SGHTA, CDR2 FQGNSA. After removal of 8 bases from V and 0 bases from J, the junction contained 14 bases not matched to a gene. This CDR3 is built from 18 residues. This sequence was found in a man between 18 and 35 years old in good health. The chain joins TRBV7-2 to TRBJ2-2; TRBD2 matches at 8 bases. Sequencing input: naive CD8+ T cells sorted from blood. Here the CDR3 reads CASGPSGRGIANTGELFF. Here the CDR3 DNA reads TGTGCCAGCGGACCTAGCGGGCGTGGGATCGCGAACACCGGGGAGCTGTTTTTT.